This paragraph covers one T cell receptor beta chain sequence. The data were obtained in a study of human T cells and chemical hapten exposure. Using its own MiXCR run on the RACE reads, TCRdb lists one record per CDR3 protein. The top ten clones hold about 2.4% of a sample with around 110,000 distinct CDR3 sequences, approximately 10% of them seen once. The trim removed 8 bases at V and 8 bases at J, leaving 14 bases unmatched. Germline V gives CDR1 KGHSH, CDR2 LQKENI. CDR3 length: 14 residues. Time point of the sample: patch test 3, about 24 weeks after DPC sensitization. Treatment in this sample: therapeutic diphenylcyclopropenone sensitization with weekly scalp DPC.

The TCR originated in a woman between 50 and 59 years old with alopecia areata. Some clones in this sample may be carry-over from other donors' samples. This chain joins TRBV18 and TRBJ1-2, with 7 positions matching TRBD1. This material consisted of whole blood, taken in connection with sensitization to the hapten diphenylcyclopropenone (DPC). CDR3 in DNA: TGTGCCAGCCGAGCAACAGGGGACCAGAGCGGCTACACCTTC. Encoded protein: CASRATGDQSGYTF.